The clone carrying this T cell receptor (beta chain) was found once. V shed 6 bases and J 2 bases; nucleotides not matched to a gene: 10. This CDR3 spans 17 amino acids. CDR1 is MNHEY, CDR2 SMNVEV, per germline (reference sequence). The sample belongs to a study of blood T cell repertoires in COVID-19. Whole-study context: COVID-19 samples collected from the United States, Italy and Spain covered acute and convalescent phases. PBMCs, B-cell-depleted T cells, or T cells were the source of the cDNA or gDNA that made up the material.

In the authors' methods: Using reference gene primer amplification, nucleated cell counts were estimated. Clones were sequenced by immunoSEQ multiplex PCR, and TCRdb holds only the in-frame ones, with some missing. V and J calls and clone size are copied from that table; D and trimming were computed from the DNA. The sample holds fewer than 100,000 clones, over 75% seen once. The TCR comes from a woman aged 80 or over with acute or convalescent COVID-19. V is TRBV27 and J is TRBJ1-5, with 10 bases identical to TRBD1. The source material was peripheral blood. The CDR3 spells CASSRTGGISGNQPQHF. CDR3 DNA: TGTGCCAGCAGCCGGACAGGGGGAATTAGTGGCAATCAGCCCCAGCATTTT.